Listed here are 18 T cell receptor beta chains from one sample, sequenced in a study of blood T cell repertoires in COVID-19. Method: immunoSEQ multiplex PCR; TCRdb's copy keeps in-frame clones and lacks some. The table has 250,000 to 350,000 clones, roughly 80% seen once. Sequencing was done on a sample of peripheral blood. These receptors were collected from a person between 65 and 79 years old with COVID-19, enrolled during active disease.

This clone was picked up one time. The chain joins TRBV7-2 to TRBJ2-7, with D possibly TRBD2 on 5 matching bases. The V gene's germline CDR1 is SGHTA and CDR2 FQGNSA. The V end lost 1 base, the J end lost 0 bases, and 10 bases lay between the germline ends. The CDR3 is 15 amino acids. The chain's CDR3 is CASSLEWRSSYEQYF. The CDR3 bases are TGTGCCAGCAGCTTAGAATGGAGGAGCTCCTACGAGCAGTACTTC.

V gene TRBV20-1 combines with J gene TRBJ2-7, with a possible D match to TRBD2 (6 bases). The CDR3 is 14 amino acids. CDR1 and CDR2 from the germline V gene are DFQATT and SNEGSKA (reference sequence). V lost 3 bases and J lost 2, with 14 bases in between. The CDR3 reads CSASTRENPYEQYF. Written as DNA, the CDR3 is TGCAGTGCTAGTACGCGGGAAAACCCCTACGAGCAGTACTTC.

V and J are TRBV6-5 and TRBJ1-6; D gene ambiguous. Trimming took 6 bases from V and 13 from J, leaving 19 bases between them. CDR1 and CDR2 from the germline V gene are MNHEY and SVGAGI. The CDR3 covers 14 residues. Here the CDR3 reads CASRQPGYGNPLHF. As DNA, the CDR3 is TGTGCCAGCAGACAGCCAGGATACGGGAATCCCCTCCACTTT.

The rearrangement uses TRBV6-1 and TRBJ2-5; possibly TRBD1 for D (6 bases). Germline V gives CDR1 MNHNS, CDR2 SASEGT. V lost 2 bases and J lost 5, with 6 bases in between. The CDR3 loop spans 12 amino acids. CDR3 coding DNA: TGTGCCAGCAGTGAAAGGGGGGAGACCCAGTACTTC. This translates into CASSERGETQYF.

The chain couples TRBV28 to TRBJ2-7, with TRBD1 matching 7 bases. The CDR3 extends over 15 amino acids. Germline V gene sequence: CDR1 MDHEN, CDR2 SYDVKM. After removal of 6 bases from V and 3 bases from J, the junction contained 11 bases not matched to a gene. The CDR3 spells CASRTQGIVNYEQYF. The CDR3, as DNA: TGTGCCAGCAGAACACAGGGGATAGTGAACTACGAGCAGTACTTC.

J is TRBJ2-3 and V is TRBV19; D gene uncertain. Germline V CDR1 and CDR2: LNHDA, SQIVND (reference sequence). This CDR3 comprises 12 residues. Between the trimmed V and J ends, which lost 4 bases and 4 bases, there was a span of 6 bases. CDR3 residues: CASSTTADTQYF. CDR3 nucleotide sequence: TGTGCCAGTAGTACAACGGCAGATACGCAGTATTTT. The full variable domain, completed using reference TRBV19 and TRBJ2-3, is DGGITQSPKYLFRKEGQNVTLSCEQNLNHDAMYWYRQDPGQGLRLIYYSQIVNDFQKGDIAEGYSVSREKKESFPLTVTSAQKNPTAFYLCASSTTADTQYFGPGTRLTVL.

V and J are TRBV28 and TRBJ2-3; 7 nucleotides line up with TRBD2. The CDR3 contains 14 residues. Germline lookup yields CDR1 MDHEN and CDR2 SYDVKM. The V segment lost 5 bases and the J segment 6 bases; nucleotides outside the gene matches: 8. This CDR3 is CASSAGGSPDTQYF. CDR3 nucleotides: TGTGCCAGCAGTGCCGGGGGGAGCCCGGATACGCAGTATTTT.

CDR3 in DNA: TGTGCCAGTAGGGAGACAGGGATTCTTAACTATGGCTACACCTTC. It specifies CASRETGILNYGYTF. The chain has TRBV19 and TRBJ1-2, with TRBD1 identical over 7 bases. The CDR3 totals 15 residues. From germline, CDR1 is LNHDA and CDR2 SQIVND (reference sequence). Losses at the gene ends were 6 bases for V and 1 base for J; bases not matched to a gene: 8.

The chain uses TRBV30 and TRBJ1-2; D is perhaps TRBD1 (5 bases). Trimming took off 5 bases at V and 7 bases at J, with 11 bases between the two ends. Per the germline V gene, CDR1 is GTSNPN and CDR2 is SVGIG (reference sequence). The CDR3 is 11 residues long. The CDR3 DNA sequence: TGTGCCTGGGGGACTGACTCTGGCTACACCTTC. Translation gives CAWGTDSGYTF.

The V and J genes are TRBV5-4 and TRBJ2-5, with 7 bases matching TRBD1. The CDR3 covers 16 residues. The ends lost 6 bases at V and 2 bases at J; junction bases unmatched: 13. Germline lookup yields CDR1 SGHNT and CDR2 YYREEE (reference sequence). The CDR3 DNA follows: TGTGCCAGCACTAGAAACAGGGGTTCGGCACAAGAGACCCAGTACTTC. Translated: CASTRNRGSAQETQYF. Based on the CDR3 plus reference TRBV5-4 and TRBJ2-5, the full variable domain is ETGVTQSPTHLIKTRGQQVTLRCSSQSGHNTVSWYQQALGQGPQFIFQYYREEENGRGNFPPRFSGLQFPNYSSELNVNALELDDSALYLCASTRNRGSAQETQYFGPGTRLLVL.

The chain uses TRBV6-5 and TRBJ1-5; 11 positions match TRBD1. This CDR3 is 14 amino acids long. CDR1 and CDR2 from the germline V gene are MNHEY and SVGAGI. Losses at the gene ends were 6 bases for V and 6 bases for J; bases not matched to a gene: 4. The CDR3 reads CASSGTGGPQPQHF. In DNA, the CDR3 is TGTGCCAGCAGCGGGACAGGGGGGCCTCAGCCCCAGCATTTT.

DNA of the CDR3: TGTGCCAGCAGGTCGAGGAAGAATCAGCCCCAGCATTTT. Amino acid sequence: CASRSRKNQPQHF. The chain couples TRBV6-5 to TRBJ1-5; D ambiguous. The CDR3 covers 13 residues. Trimming stripped 6 bases from V and 4 bases from J, with 10 bases between. Germline CDR1 reads MNHEY; CDR2 reads SVGAGI.

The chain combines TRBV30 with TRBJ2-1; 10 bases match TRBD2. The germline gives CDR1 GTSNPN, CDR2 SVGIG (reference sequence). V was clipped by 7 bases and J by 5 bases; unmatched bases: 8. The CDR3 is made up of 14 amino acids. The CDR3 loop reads CAFRPGLANNEQFF. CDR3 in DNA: TGTGCCTTCCGACCGGGACTAGCGAACAATGAGCAGTTCTTC.

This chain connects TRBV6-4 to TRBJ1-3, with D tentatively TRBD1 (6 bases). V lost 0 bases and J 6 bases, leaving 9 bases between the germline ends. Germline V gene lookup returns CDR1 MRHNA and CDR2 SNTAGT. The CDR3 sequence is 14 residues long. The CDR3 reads CASSDSDSQNTIYF. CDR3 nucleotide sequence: TGTGCCAGCAGTGACTCGGACAGCCAAAACACCATATATTTT.

The CDR3 region is CAITIGTSGPYEQYF. CDR3 DNA sequence: TGTGCCATCACGATCGGGACTAGCGGCCCCTACGAGCAGTACTTC. V and J are TRBV10-3 and TRBJ2-7; 11 bases match TRBD2. J gave up 2 bases and V 7 bases, and 7 bases lay outside the gene matches. The CDR3 sequence is 15 residues long. Per germline, CDR1 ENHRY and CDR2 SYGVKD.

The CDR3 loop reads CASSLGGWMNTEAFF. CDR3 DNA sequence: TGTGCCAGCAGCTTGGGAGGCTGGATGAACACTGAAGCTTTCTTT. This sequence joins TRBV5-6 and TRBJ1-1; D gene uncertain. Germline-derived CDR1 and CDR2 are SGHDT and YYEEEE. V lost 0 bases to trimming and J lost 0 bases, with 9 bases between them. This CDR3 spans 15 amino acids.

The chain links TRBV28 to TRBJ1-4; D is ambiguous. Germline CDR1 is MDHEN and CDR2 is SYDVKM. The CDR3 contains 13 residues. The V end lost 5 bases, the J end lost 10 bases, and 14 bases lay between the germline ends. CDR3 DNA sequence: TGTGCCAGCAGTCCCGGACCCGAGGGAAAACTGTTTTTT. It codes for CASSPGPEGKLFF.

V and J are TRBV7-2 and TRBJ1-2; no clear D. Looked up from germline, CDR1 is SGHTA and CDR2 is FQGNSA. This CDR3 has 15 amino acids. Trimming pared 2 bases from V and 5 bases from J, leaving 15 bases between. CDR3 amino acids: CASSLNSVPKYGYTF. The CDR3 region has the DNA TGTGCCAGCAGCTTAAATTCAGTACCGAAGTATGGCTACACCTTC. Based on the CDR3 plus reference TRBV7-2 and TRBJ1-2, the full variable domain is GAGVSQSPSNKVTEKGKDVELRCDPISGHTALYWYRQSLGQGLEFLIYFQGNSAPDKSGLPSDRFSAERTGGSVSTLTIQRTQQEDSAVYLCASSLNSVPKYGYTFGSGTRLTVV.